This T cell receptor beta chain emerged from a study of blood T cell repertoires in COVID-19. Assay used: immunoSEQ multiplex PCR; TCRdb lists only in-frame clones, some missing. The repertoire holds fewer than 80,000 clones, with around 86% as singletons. Sequenced material: peripheral blood. The clonotype originates from a man aged 25 to 45 with acute or convalescent COVID-19.

Written as DNA, the CDR3 is TGTGCCATCAGTGATACCAGGACAGATTTTCGGGAGACCCAGTACTTC. Translating gives CAISDTRTDFRETQYF. The rearrangement uses TRBV10-3 and TRBJ2-5; tentative D call: TRBD1 (6 bases). Trimming shortened V by 3 bases and J by 5 bases, and 19 bases separated the two germline ends. The CDR3 is made up of 16 amino acids. Per the germline V gene, CDR1 is ENHRY and CDR2 is SYGVKD.